A selection of T cell receptor beta chains follows, all from one sample in a study of blood T cell repertoires in COVID-19. Assay: immunoSEQ multiplex PCR; the TCRdb copy retains only in-frame clones and omits some. In the table there are 350,000 to 400,000 clones, approximately 93% of which are singletons. Sequencing input: PBMCs or T cells enriched from blood (not recorded which). Receptor source: a middle-aged woman who had been exposed to COVID-19. CDR3s include the opening cysteine and the closing phenylalanine or tryptophan. A D gene is named only where the DNA matches it firmly. Clone size is given for some rows only: seen once, a few or many times, or a class if the clone is expanded.

size,J,D,V,length,CDR3,DNA
once,TRBJ2-3,TRBD2,TRBV7-9,14,CASSPGGSTDTQYF,TGTGCCAGCAGCCCCGGGGGGAGCACAGATACGCAGTATTTT
-,TRBJ1-4,-,TRBV30,16,CAWSPPVMGRREKLFF,TGTGCCTGGAGTCCTCCCGTAATGGGGCGTCGAGAAAAACTGTTTTTT
-,TRBJ1-1,TRBD1,TRBV6-2/TRBV6-3,12,CASSNPTGVAFF,TGTGCCAGCAGTAACCCCACAGGGGTGGCTTTCTTT
-,TRBJ1-1,-,TRBV2,15,CASSVHATDKAEAFF,TGTGCCAGCAGTGTCCACGCTACAGACAAGGCTGAAGCTTTCTTT
few,TRBJ1-1,-,TRBV7-6,14,CASSSSGVNTEAFF,TGTGCCAGCAGCTCCTCGGGAGTCAACACTGAAGCTTTCTTT
-,TRBJ2-7,-,TRBV10-3,14,CAIRNMGQSYEQYF,TGTGCCATCAGGAATATGGGCCAGTCCTACGAGCAGTACTTC
few,TRBJ2-1,-,TRBV2,14,CASSTGTFYNEQFF,TGTGCCAGCAGCACCGGGACTTTCTACAATGAGCAGTTCTTC
-,TRBJ1-1,-,TRBV5-1,13,CASSFDMNTEAFF,TGCGCCAGCAGCTTTGACATGAACACTGAAGCTTTCTTT
-,TRBJ1-6,-,TRBV30,11,CAWSVQSPLHF,TGTGCCTGGAGTGTACAATCACCCCTCCACTTT
-,TRBJ2-5,-,TRBV18,14,CASTRAGFQETQYF,TGTGCCAGCACCAGGGCGGGATTCCAAGAGACCCAGTACTTC
-,TRBJ2-1,-,TRBV3-1/TRBV3-2,11,CASSLTNEQFF,TGTGCCAGCAGCCTAACAAATGAGCAGTTCTTC
-,TRBJ1-2,TRBD1,TRBV27,16,CASSLSGQPAHYGYTF,TGTGCCAGCAGTTTATCGGGACAGCCCGCGCACTATGGCTACACCTTC
-,TRBJ1-2,TRBD1,TRBV15,17,CATSRDLIGQGSYGYTF,TGTGCCACCAGCAGAGATCTGATAGGACAGGGTAGCTATGGCTACACCTTC
-,TRBJ2-3,-,TRBV7-9,12,CASSSNQDTQYF,TGTGCCAGCAGCTCCAATCAAGATACGCAGTATTTT
-,TRBJ2-7,-,TRBV2,13,CASSPRALNEQYF,TGTGCCAGCAGCCCCCGAGCTCTAAACGAGCAGTACTTC
-,TRBJ2-3,TRBD1,TRBV13,15,CASSLPGQGTDTQYF,TGTGCCAGCAGCTTACCCGGACAGGGGACAGATACGCAGTATTTT
-,TRBJ2-1,TRBD2,TRBV10-3,17,CAISGGGRAGLYNEQFF,TGTGCCATCAGTGGCGGCGGGAGGGCCGGGTTATACAATGAGCAGTTCTTC
-,TRBJ2-1,-,TRBV19,15,CASSKLAASYNEQFF,TGTGCCAGTAGTAAGTTAGCGGCCTCCTACAATGAGCAGTTCTTC
once,TRBJ2-5,TRBD1,TRBV20-1,18,CSASTPRGQGETQETQYF,TGCAGTGCTAGTACCCCCCGTGGACAGGGTGAGACCCAAGAGACCCAGTACTTC
-,TRBJ2-3,TRBD1,TRBV10-3,15,CAISWGQGRADTQYF,TGTGCCATCAGCTGGGGACAGGGGAGGGCAGATACGCAGTATTTT
-,TRBJ2-1,TRBD2,TRBV10-1,15,CASSVVAGGANEQFF,TGCGCCAGCAGTGTTGTAGCGGGAGGGGCCAATGAGCAGTTCTTC
-,TRBJ2-7,-,TRBV6-5,13,CASSQGSSYEQYF,TGTGCCAGCAGTCAGGGGTCCTCCTACGAGCAGTACTTC
-,TRBJ2-2,TRBD2,TRBV30,14,CAWNGGRSTGELFF,TGTGCCTGGAACGGCGGGAGATCTACCGGGGAGCTGTTTTTT